Sequencing of this T cell receptor beta chain was carried out in a study of T cells after yellow fever vaccination. TCRdb re-derived calls from the 5' RACE reads in MiXCR, one entry per CDR3 protein. Of 450,000 to 550,000 distinct CDR3 sequences listed, 19% are singletons. V lost 2 bases, J lost 1 base, and 11 bases lay in between. The CDR3 loop spans 15 amino acids. Germline V CDR1 and CDR2: MGHDK, SYGVNS. The chain uses TRBV25-1 and TRBJ1-2; no reliable D call. This sequence was found in a man aged 25-40 years who received the YFV17D yellow fever vaccine. The starting material was PBMCs, obtained 15 days after the yellow fever booster vaccination. The CDR3 reads CASSETGIINYGYTF. In DNA form, the CDR3 reads TGTGCCAGCAGTGAAACCGGAATCATTAACTATGGCTACACCTTC.